This T cell receptor (beta chain) was found in a study of T cell responses to AZD1222 COVID-19 vaccine. TCRdb's copy holds only in-frame clones and misses some; the assay was immunoSEQ multiplex PCR. The sample consists of around 120,000 clones, roughly 88% of them appearing once. Second doses at about 4 or about 12 weeks were pooled. V dropped 5 bases and J dropped 0 bases, with 10 bases sitting between them. CDR1 is LNHDA, CDR2 SQIVND, per germline (reference sequence). The CDR3 length is 14 residues. Sample: peripheral blood, taken 28 days after the second AZD1222 dose. This sequence joins TRBV19 and TRBJ1-1; maybe TRBD1 (6 bases). The source of this sequence is an adult who received the AZD1222 COVID-19 vaccine. CDR3 nucleotide sequence: TGTGCCAGTAGTCCGGGACACTTGAACACTGAAGCTTTCTTT. It encodes CASSPGHLNTEAFF.